The 8 T cell receptor beta chains presented below share a single source sample, sequenced in a study of OX40 agonist ivuxolimab in advanced cancers. Method: immunoSEQ multiplex PCR; TCRdb's copy keeps in-frame clones and lacks some. Here the sample spans 100,000 to 140,000 clones, around 93% being singletons. The sample in question was CD4+ or CD8+ T cells sorted from blood, obtained in a trial of the OX40 agonist ivuxolimab. All receptors derive from an adult with an advanced solid tumor such as melanoma, head and neck, liver or kidney cancer.

V usage is TRBV6-6 and J usage is TRBJ1-5; D uncertain. The CDR3 runs to 15 residues. The germline V and J ends were trimmed by 0 bases and 7 bases, with 13 bases remaining between them. Per the germline V gene, CDR1 is MNHNY and CDR2 is SVGAGI (reference sequence). The CDR3 nucleotides are TGTGCCAGCAGTTACTCGAGTCCGGGGAACCAGCCCCAGCATTTT. As protein: CASSYSSPGNQPQHF.

V and J are TRBV29-1 and TRBJ2-5; 12 nucleotides match TRBD2. The CDR3 length is 13 residues. V shed 7 bases, J shed 5 bases, and the junction held 5 bases outside the gene matches. Germline lookup yields CDR1 SQVTM and CDR2 ANQGSEA. CDR3 sequence reads: CSALLAGGETQYF. CDR3 DNA sequence: TGCAGCGCGTTGCTAGCGGGAGGGGAGACCCAGTACTTC.

The chain links TRBV7-2 to TRBJ2-3; TRBD2 agrees at 13 bases. Germline CDR1 is SGHTA and CDR2 is FQGNSA. The CDR3 covers 15 residues. Trimming cost V 5 bases and J 8 bases; bases outside gene matches: 7. The CDR3 DNA reads TGTGCCAGCAGCCAGGGACTAGCGGGATCAAGTACGCAGTATTTT. It yields the protein CASSQGLAGSSTQYF.

This clone was counted a single time. One end of the junction does not line up with germline, which may come from a read error. This chain links TRBV5-4 with TRBJ1-3, with D unresolved. Per germline, CDR1 SGHNT and CDR2 YYREEE (reference sequence). The CDR3 is made up of 15 amino acids. CDR3 residues: CASSQERETGNTIYF. The CDR3 DNA reads TGCGCCAGCAGCCAAGAGCGGGAGACTGGAAACACCATATATTTT.

On this clone itself: An end of the junction does not agree with germline; a read error may underlie this. The V gene is TRBV6-5, the J gene TRBJ2-4; D ambiguous. Looked up from germline, CDR1 is MNHEY and CDR2 is SVGAGI. This CDR3 has 13 amino acids. DNA for the CDR3: TGTGTCAGCAGCCGCAACATTGGGGACATTCAGTACTTC. Translation gives CVSSRNIGDIQYF.

In its sample, this clone was seen once. The chain carries TRBV6-1 and TRBJ2-7; 7 bases match TRBD2. The ends lost 0 bases at V and 4 bases at J; junction bases unmatched: 6. Germline V gives CDR1 MNHNS, CDR2 SASEGT. The CDR3 is 15 residues long. CDR3 in DNA: TGTGCCAGCAGTGAAGCTAGGACTAGTACTTACGAGCAGTACTTC. Its protein is CASSEARTSTYEQYF.

This chain uses TRBV9 with TRBJ2-1; D gene ambiguous. Trimming removed 0 bases from V and 3 bases from J, with 7 bases in between. The CDR3 runs to 14 residues. Looked up from germline, CDR1 is SGDLS and CDR2 is YYNGEE. The CDR3 loop is CASSVDLHYNEQFF. Here the CDR3 DNA reads TGTGCCAGCAGCGTAGATCTTCACTACAATGAGCAGTTCTTC.

The rearrangement links TRBV11-2 to TRBJ1-5; D is unclear. The CDR3 totals 13 residues. Per germline, CDR1 SGHAT and CDR2 FQNNGV. Trimming left V 8 bases short and J 4 bases short, with 12 bases between. CDR3 sequence reads: CASAKGLNQPQHF. CDR3 nucleotide sequence: TGTGCCAGCGCCAAGGGCCTGAATCAGCCCCAGCATTTT.